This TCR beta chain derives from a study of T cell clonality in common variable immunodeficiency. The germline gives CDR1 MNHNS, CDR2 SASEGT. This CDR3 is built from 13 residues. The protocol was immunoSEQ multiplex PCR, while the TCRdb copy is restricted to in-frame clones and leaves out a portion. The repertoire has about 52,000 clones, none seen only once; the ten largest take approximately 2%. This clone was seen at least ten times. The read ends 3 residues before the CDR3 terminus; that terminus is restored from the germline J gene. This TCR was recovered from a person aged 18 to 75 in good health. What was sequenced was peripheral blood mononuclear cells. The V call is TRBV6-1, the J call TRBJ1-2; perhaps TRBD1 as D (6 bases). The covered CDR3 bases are TGTGCCAGCAGTGGGACAGTACTCGAGGGC. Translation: CASSGTVLEG. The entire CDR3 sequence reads CASSGTVLEGYTF.